This T cell receptor (beta chain) was captured in a study of control samples from healthy donors and cancer patients. Generated by immunoSEQ multiplex PCR, the TCRdb table keeps only in-frame clones and is missing some. The sample holds 100,000 to 150,000 clones, more than 80% seen once. CDR1 SGHTA and CDR2 FQGTGA come from the germline V gene. Deletions cut 7 bases from V and 5 bases from J, with 14 bases between. This CDR3 is 14 amino acids long. The chain employs TRBV7-3 and TRBJ2-2; the D gene is possibly TRBD2 (5 bases). Sequencing was carried out using blood. The clonotype comes from a man aged 35 to 55 in good health. CDR3 bases: TGTGCCAGCATCAAATGGCCGGGAACCGGGGAGCTGTTTTTT. Encoded protein: CASIKWPGTGELFF.